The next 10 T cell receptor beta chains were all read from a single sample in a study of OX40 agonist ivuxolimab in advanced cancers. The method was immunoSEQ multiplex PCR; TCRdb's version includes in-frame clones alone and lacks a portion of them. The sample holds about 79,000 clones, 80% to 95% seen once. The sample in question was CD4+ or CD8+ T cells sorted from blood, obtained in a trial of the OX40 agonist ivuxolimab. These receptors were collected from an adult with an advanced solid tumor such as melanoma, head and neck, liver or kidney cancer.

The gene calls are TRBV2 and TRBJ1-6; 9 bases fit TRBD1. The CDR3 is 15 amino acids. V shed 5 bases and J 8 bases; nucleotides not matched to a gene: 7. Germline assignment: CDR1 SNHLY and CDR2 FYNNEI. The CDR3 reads CASSFEGQGYSPLHF. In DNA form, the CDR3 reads TGTGCCAGCAGTTTCGAGGGACAGGGCTATTCACCCCTCCACTTT.

For the CDR3, the DNA is TGTGCCAGTAGTAGGGGGACAGGGGGCGCGAATGAAAAACTGTTTTTT. This codes for CASSRGTGGANEKLFF. This rearrangement joins TRBV19 to TRBJ1-4; 12 bases are shared with TRBD1. The V segment lost 4 bases and the J segment 5 bases; nucleotides outside the gene matches: 5. Germline V gene data show CDR1 as LNHDA and CDR2 as SQIVND (reference sequence). The CDR3 is 16 residues long.

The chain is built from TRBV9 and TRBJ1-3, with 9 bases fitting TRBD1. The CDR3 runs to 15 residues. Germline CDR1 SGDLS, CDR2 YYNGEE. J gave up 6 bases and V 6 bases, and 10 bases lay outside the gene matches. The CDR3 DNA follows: TGTGCCAGCACCCGCGAACAGGGGGCTGAAAACACCATATATTTT. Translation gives CASTREQGAENTIYF.

DNA for the CDR3: TGCAGCGTTGGGTCCAGGGATGAAGGCTACACCTTC. Translated: CSVGSRDEGYTF. The chain links TRBV29-1 to TRBJ1-2; tentative D call: TRBD1 (5 bases). Trimming removed 4 bases from V and 8 bases from J, with 14 bases in between. Per the germline V gene, CDR1 is SQVTM and CDR2 is ANQGSEA. The CDR3 contains 12 residues.

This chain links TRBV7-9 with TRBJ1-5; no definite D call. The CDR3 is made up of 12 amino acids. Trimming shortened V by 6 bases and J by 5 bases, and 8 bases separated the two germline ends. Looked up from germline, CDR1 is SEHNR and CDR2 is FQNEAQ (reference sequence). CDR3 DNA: TGTGCCAGCAGTCTGGCTGATCAGCCCCAGCATTTT. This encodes CASSLADQPQHF.

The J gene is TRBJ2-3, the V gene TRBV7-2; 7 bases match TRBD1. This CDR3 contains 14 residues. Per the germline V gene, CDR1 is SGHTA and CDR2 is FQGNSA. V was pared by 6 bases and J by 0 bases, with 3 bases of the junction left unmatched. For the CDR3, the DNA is TGTGCCAGCAGGACGACAGGGAGCACAGATACGCAGTATTTT. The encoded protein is CASRTTGSTDTQYF.

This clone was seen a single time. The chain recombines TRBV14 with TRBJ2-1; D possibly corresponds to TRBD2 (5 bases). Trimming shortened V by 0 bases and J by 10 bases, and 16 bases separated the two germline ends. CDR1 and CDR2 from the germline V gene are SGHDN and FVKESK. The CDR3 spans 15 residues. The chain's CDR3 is CASSQDLGLAREQFF. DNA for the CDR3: TGTGCCAGCAGCCAAGATCTAGGGCTAGCTCGAGAGCAGTTCTTC.

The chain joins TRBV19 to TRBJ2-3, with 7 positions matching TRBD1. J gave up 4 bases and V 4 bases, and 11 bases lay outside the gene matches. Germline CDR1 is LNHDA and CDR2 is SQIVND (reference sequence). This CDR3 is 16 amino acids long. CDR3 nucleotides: TGTGCCAGTAGTAAGAGACAGGGCGGGTCCCCAGATACGCAGTATTTT. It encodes CASSKRQGGSPDTQYF.

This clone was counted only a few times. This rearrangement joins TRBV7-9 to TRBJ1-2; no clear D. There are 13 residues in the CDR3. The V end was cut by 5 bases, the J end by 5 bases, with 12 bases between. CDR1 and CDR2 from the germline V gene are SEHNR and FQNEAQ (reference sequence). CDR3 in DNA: TGTGCCAGCAGCGATGACACGAGTTATGGCTACACCTTC. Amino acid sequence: CASSDDTSYGYTF. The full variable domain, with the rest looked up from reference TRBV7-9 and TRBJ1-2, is DTGVSQNPRHKITKRGQNVTFRCDPISEHNRLYWYRQTLGQGPEFLTYFQNEAQLEKSRLLSDRFSAERPKGSFSTLEIQRTEQGDSAMYLCASSDDTSYGYTFGSGTRLTVV.

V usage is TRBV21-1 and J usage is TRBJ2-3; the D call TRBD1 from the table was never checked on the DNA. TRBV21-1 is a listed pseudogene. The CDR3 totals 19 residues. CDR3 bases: TGTGCCAGCAGCACATTAGGACAGGGGGTTAAAACTAGCACAGATACGCAGTATTTT. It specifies CASSTLGQGVKTSTDTQYF.